This entry lists 27 T cell receptor beta chains sequenced from one sample in a study of blood T cell repertoires in COVID-19. TCRdb's table, derived via immunoSEQ multiplex PCR, lists solely in-frame clones and lacks some. The sample carries under 300,000 clones, roughly 88% recorded once. Sequencing used PBMCs or T cells enriched from blood (not recorded which). The receptors stem from a woman aged 25 to 45 who had recovered from COVID-19.

V and J are TRBV29-1 and TRBJ1-5, with TRBD1 as a possible D gene (5 bases). Germline V gene data show CDR1 as SQVTM and CDR2 as ANQGSEA. This CDR3 comprises 12 residues. V lost 4 bases and J 6 bases, leaving 10 bases between the germline ends. The CDR3 here is CSVGRAGQPQHF. The CDR3 region has the DNA TGCAGCGTTGGCAGGGCTGGTCAGCCCCAGCATTTT. Full variable domain (outside the CDR3, taken from reference TRBV29-1 and TRBJ1-5): SAVISQKPSRDICQRGTSLTIQCQVDSQVTMMFWYRQQPGQSLTLIATANQGSEATYESGFVIDKFPISRPNLTFSTLTVSNMSPEDSSIYLCSVGRAGQPQHFGDGTRLSIL.

Concerning this clone itself: An end of the junction does not agree with germline; a read error may underlie this. The gene calls are TRBV7-7 and TRBJ1-1, with D unclear. The CDR3 runs 13 residues. Germline assignment: CDR1 SSHAT and CDR2 FNYEAQ (reference sequence). The CDR3 protein is CASSFKADTEAFF. CDR3 bases: TGTGCTAGCAGCTTTAAGGCGGACACTGAAGCTTTCTTT.

This chain joins TRBV30 and TRBJ2-5, with 14 bases identical to TRBD2. V dropped 3 bases and J dropped 2; count of bases not matched to a gene: 11. The CDR3 loop spans 18 amino acids. Germline CDR1 reads GTSNPN; CDR2 reads SVGIG (reference sequence). CDR3 region: CAWSPGLAGVVWQETQYF. DNA for the CDR3: TGTGCCTGGAGCCCGGGACTAGCGGGAGTGGTTTGGCAAGAGACCCAGTACTTC.

A remark on this clone: The sample holds other DNA sequences that translate to the same CDR3. This chain connects TRBV28 to TRBJ2-7; 7 bases agree with TRBD1. V shed 3 bases and J 3 bases; nucleotides not matched to a gene: 2. Germline V gene lookup returns CDR1 MDHEN and CDR2 SYDVKM. This CDR3 comprises 13 residues. The CDR3 loop is CASSLNRGYEQYF. The CDR3 DNA is TGTGCCAGCAGTTTGAACAGGGGCTACGAGCAGTACTTC. Combining the CDR3 with reference TRBV28 and TRBJ2-7 gives the whole variable domain DVKVTQSSRYLVKRTGEKVFLECVQDMDHENMFWYRQDPGLGLRLIYFSYDVKMKEKGDIPEGYSVSREKKERFSLILESASTNQTSMYLCASSLNRGYEQYFGPGTRLTVT.

This rearrangement joins TRBV24-1 to TRBJ1-2; tentatively, D is TRBD1 (5 bases). Germline values: CDR1 KGHDR, CDR2 SFDVKD. Trimming left V 4 bases short and J 6 bases short, with 14 bases between. The CDR3 totals 14 residues. CDR3 in DNA: TGTGCCACCAGTGACCGCACGGGGGGGGATGGCTACACCTTC. Translated: CATSDRTGGDGYTF.

The V call is TRBV7-3, the J call TRBJ2-1; 8 bases are shared with TRBD2. The CDR3 has 13 amino acids. Trimming cost V 1 base and J 12 bases; bases outside gene matches: 5. CDR1 is SGHTA and CDR2 is FQGTGA in the germline V gene. The chain's CDR3 is CASSLRTSRRQFF. CDR3 sequence (DNA): TGTGCCAGCAGCTTAAGGACTAGCAGAAGGCAGTTCTTC.

V usage is TRBV4-1 and J usage is TRBJ1-1; D is perhaps TRBD1 (6 bases). Trimming cost V 6 bases and J 2 bases, with 13 bases left between them. Germline V gene lookup returns CDR1 MGHRA and CDR2 YSYEKL. The CDR3 consists of 14 residues. In DNA form, the CDR3 reads TGCGCCAGCAGTCGTATGACAGGAAACACTGAAGCTTTCTTT. Protein sequence: CASSRMTGNTEAFF.

The J gene is TRBJ1-2, the V gene TRBV5-6, with TRBD1 identical over 11 bases. The V gene's germline CDR1 is SGHDT and CDR2 YYEEEE. The CDR3 contains 15 residues. J lost 6 bases, V lost 5 bases, and 9 bases had no gene match. The CDR3 DNA reads as TGTGCCAGCAGGAATGGACAGGGGGCGTATCATGGCTACACCTTC. Its protein is CASRNGQGAYHGYTF.

The rearrangement uses TRBV10-3 and TRBJ2-2; 11 bases agree with TRBD1. The V gene's germline CDR1 is ENHRY and CDR2 SYGVKD. The trim removed 6 bases at V and 4 bases at J, leaving 16 bases unmatched. The length of the CDR3 is 19 residues. The CDR3, as DNA: TGTGCCATCAGCCCGGGGACAGGGGGTCGAGTGTCGGGCACCGGGGAGCTGTTTTTT. Protein: CAISPGTGGRVSGTGELFF.

This rearrangement joins TRBV19 to TRBJ2-7; 9 positions agree with TRBD1. The CDR3 is 16 amino acids. Germline CDR1 LNHDA, CDR2 SQIVND (reference sequence). V was clipped by 3 bases and J by 0 bases; unmatched bases: 6. The CDR3: CASSIAGQGSSYEQYF. The CDR3 nucleotides are TGTGCCAGTAGTATCGCAGGACAGGGGAGCTCCTACGAGCAGTACTTC.

V usage is TRBV30 and J usage is TRBJ1-2; D possibly corresponds to TRBD1 (6 bases). V dropped 5 bases and J dropped 1 base, with 11 bases sitting between them. CDR1 is GTSNPN and CDR2 is SVGIG in the germline V gene (reference sequence). The length of the CDR3 is 13 residues. This CDR3 is CAWAGDLNYGYTF. DNA for the CDR3: TGTGCCTGGGCAGGGGACCTTAACTATGGCTACACCTTC.

V is TRBV3-1 (or the pseudogene TRBV3-2) and J is TRBJ2-5; a possible D gene is TRBD1 (5 bases). Germline-derived CDR1 and CDR2 are LGHDT and YNNKEL (reference sequence). The CDR3 is made up of 16 amino acids. The V end lost 0 bases, the J end lost 3 bases, and 14 bases lay between the germline ends. The DNA for the CDR3 is TGTGCCAGCAGCCAAGAAATCGCGGCAGGGAAAGAGACCCAGTACTTC. Its translation: CASSQEIAAGKETQYF.

V and J are TRBV7-9 and TRBJ2-2; a possible D gene is TRBD1 (6 bases). CDR3 length: 16 residues. With 2 bases removed from V and 8 bases from J, the gap between germline ends came to 18 bases. Germline CDR1 reads SEHNR; CDR2 reads FQNEAQ (reference sequence). The CDR3 sequence is CASSLTGSTHSGELFF. The CDR3 coding sequence is TGTGCCAGCAGCTTAACAGGGTCGACACACTCTGGGGAGCTGTTTTTT.

The chain couples TRBV18 to TRBJ1-1, with 7 bases lining up with TRBD1. Trimming took 2 bases from V and 2 from J; bases not matched to a gene: 5. The CDR3 has 15 amino acids. The germline V gene encodes CDR1 KGHSH and CDR2 LQKENI. CDR3 sequence reads: CASSPEGTENTEAFF. The CDR3 nucleotides read TGTGCCAGCTCACCAGAGGGGACAGAAAACACTGAAGCTTTCTTT.

This clone was detected a few times. This chain uses TRBV10-3 with TRBJ1-2; the D gene is possibly TRBD1 (6 bases). Deletions cut 7 bases from V and 2 bases from J, with 17 bases between. Germline CDR1 ENHRY, CDR2 SYGVKD. The CDR3 extends over 15 amino acids. CDR3 protein: CAINRAGVPNYGYTF. CDR3 bases: TGTGCCATCAATCGGGCAGGGGTCCCCAACTATGGCTACACCTTC.

V gene TRBV6-1 combines with J gene TRBJ2-5; possibly TRBD1 for D (5 bases). The V gene lost 1 base and the J gene lost 5 bases, with 8 bases spanning the gap. Germline CDR1 reads MNHNS; CDR2 reads SASEGT. The CDR3 is 13 residues long. The CDR3 DNA follows: TGTGCCAGCAGTGAAGTCTGGGGCGAGACCCAGTACTTC. It encodes CASSEVWGETQYF.

V gene TRBV28 combines with J gene TRBJ2-1; weak D call: TRBD1 (5 bases). V was shortened by 5 bases and J by 5 bases, with 10 bases between the two germline ends. The CDR3 has 13 amino acids. CDR1 is MDHEN, CDR2 SYDVKM, per germline. The DNA of the CDR3 is TGTGCCAGCAGTATTACAGGTGACAATGAGCAGTTCTTC. The encoded protein is CASSITGDNEQFF. The variable domain in full, with the rest retrieved from reference TRBV28 and TRBJ2-1, is DVKVTQSSRYLVKRTGEKVFLECVQDMDHENMFWYRQDPGLGLRLIYFSYDVKMKEKGDIPEGYSVSREKKERFSLILESASTNQTSMYLCASSITGDNEQFFGPGTRLTVL.

The V call is TRBV7-9, the J call TRBJ2-1; possibly TRBD1 for D (5 bases). Germline CDR1 and CDR2: SEHNR and FQNEAQ (reference sequence). CDR3 length equals 17 residues. The ends were cut back, 2 bases at V and 6 bases at J, with 20 bases in the middle. The CDR3 region is CASSLTPGQRFGNEQFF. The DNA for the CDR3 is TGTGCCAGCAGCTTAACCCCCGGACAAAGGTTTGGCAATGAGCAGTTCTTC.

The gene calls are TRBV7-2 and TRBJ1-3, with D perhaps matching TRBD1 (5 bases). CDR1 and CDR2 from the germline V gene are SGHTA and FQGNSA. This CDR3 contains 15 residues. Trimming removed 1 base at V and 4 bases at J, with 11 bases between. Here the CDR3 DNA reads TGTGCCAGCAGCTTAGGGGGGGAAGCCGGAAACACCATATATTTT. Translated, it gives CASSLGGEAGNTIYF.

The gene calls are TRBV11-3 and TRBJ2-3; 8 bases line up with TRBD1. Germline V gives CDR1 SGHNT, CDR2 YENEEA. CDR3 length: 17 amino acids. V gave up 4 bases and J gave up 1 base; unmatched junction bases: 10. The CDR3: CASSSLTGGTRTDTQYF. Written as DNA, the CDR3 is TGTGCCAGCAGCTCATTAACAGGGGGTACGCGCACAGATACGCAGTATTTT.

V usage is TRBV18 and J usage is TRBJ1-3; D not certain. The V gene's germline CDR1 is KGHSH and CDR2 LQKENI. The V end was cut by 6 bases, the J end by 0 bases, with 12 bases between. The CDR3 consists of 15 residues. This CDR3 is CASSPRRNSGNTIYF. The CDR3 DNA sequence: TGTGCCAGCTCTCCTAGACGGAACTCTGGAAACACCATATATTTT. Full variable domain (remainder filled in from reference TRBV18 and TRBJ1-3): NAGVMQNPRHLVRRRGQEARLRCSPMKGHSHVYWYRQLPEEGLKFMVYLQKENIIDESGMPKERFSAEFPKEGPSILRIQQVVRGDSAAYFCASSPRRNSGNTIYFGEGSWLTVV.

This chain connects TRBV2 to TRBJ2-7, with D tentatively TRBD2 (6 bases). There are 15 residues in the CDR3. Trimming cost V 4 bases and J 2 bases, with 15 bases left between them. The V gene's germline CDR1 is SNHLY and CDR2 FYNNEI. CDR3 in amino acids: CASSAVGSRTYEQYF. As DNA, the CDR3 is TGTGCCAGCAGTGCGGTCGGGAGTCGGACCTACGAGCAGTACTTC.

The rearrangement links TRBV19 to TRBJ1-2; D is undetermined. This CDR3 comprises 12 residues. Germline CDR1 is LNHDA and CDR2 is SQIVND (reference sequence). With 7 bases removed from V and 3 bases from J, the gap between germline ends came to 9 bases. CDR3 protein: CASTGIHYGYTF. The CDR3 bases are TGTGCCAGTACGGGGATTCACTATGGCTACACCTTC.

The chain links TRBV28 to TRBJ1-1; D gene ambiguous. The CDR3 runs to 14 residues. V lost 3 bases, J lost 4 bases, and 12 bases lay in between. The germline V gene has CDR1 MDHEN and CDR2 SYDVKM. CDR3 region: CASSFSHRPTEAFF. For the CDR3, the DNA is TGTGCCAGCAGTTTTTCCCACAGACCCACTGAAGCTTTCTTT. Together with reference TRBV28 and TRBJ1-1, the CDR3 gives the full variable domain: DVKVTQSSRYLVKRTGEKVFLECVQDMDHENMFWYRQDPGLGLRLIYFSYDVKMKEKGDIPEGYSVSREKKERFSLILESASTNQTSMYLCASSFSHRPTEAFFGQGTRLTVV.

The chain carries TRBV29-1 and TRBJ1-1, with 12 bases that match TRBD1. CDR1 is SQVTM and CDR2 is ANQGSEA in the germline V gene. The junction had 1 base not matched to a gene; V was cut back by 7 bases and J by 4 bases. CDR3 size: 12 residues. DNA of the CDR3: TGCAGCGGGGACAGGGGGCCCACTGAAGCTTTCTTT. This gives the protein CSGDRGPTEAFF.

V and J are TRBV19 and TRBJ1-1; TRBD1 agrees at 8 bases. With 10 bases clipped from V and 6 bases from J, the junction kept 16 bases outside the gene matches. The CDR3 is 15 amino acids. CDR1 and CDR2 from the germline V gene are LNHDA and SQIVND (reference sequence). CDR3 coding DNA: TGTGCCACCAAAAGGCAGGGGGCGATAAATCCTGAAGCTTTCTTT. This sequence encodes CATKRQGAINPEAFF. The variable domain in full, with the rest retrieved from reference TRBV19 and TRBJ1-1, is DGGITQSPKYLFRKEGQNVTLSCEQNLNHDAMYWYRQDPGQGLRLIYYSQIVNDFQKGDIAEGYSVSREKKESFPLTVTSAQKNPTAFYLCATKRQGAINPEAFFGQGTRLTVV.

The chain couples TRBV18 to TRBJ2-5; tentatively, D is TRBD1 (5 bases). This CDR3 is 14 amino acids long. CDR1 and CDR2 from the germline V gene are KGHSH and LQKENI. The germline V and J ends were trimmed by 2 bases and 1 base, with 8 bases remaining between them. The CDR3 loop reads CASSPDRIQETQYF. As DNA, the CDR3 is TGTGCCAGCTCACCAGACAGAATCCAAGAGACCCAGTACTTC.